One and the same sample provided the 21 T cell receptor beta chains below, sequenced in a study of shared T cell receptors in the human thymus. The protocol was immunoSEQ multiplex PCR, while the TCRdb copy is restricted to in-frame clones and leaves out a portion. Of roughly 500,000 clones in the sample, 75% to 85% are singletons; the top ten hold more than 0.01%. In addition, the sample was reused for a study of human thymus T cells.

Sequenced input: thymocytes. The receptors stem from a boy less than two years old with a congenital heart defect.

The rearrangement joins TRBV29-1 to TRBJ1-4; D ambiguous. The CDR3 totals 13 residues. Germline assignment: CDR1 SQVTM and CDR2 ANQGSEA. V dropped 6 bases and J dropped 7 bases, with 15 bases sitting between them. CDR3 in DNA: TGCAGCGTGCGACCCAGCGGGGTTGAAAAACTGTTTTTT. This encodes CSVRPSGVEKLFF.

This clone was counted once. This sequence joins TRBV6-5 and TRBJ2-5; TRBD2 is a possible D gene (6 bases). V was pared by 6 bases and J by 2 bases, with 13 bases between. Germline V gene data show CDR1 as MNHEY and CDR2 as SVGAGI. The CDR3 is 14 residues long. The DNA for the CDR3 is TGTGCCAGCAGGGAGGGTGCGGCACAAGAGACCCAGTACTTC. Translation gives CASREGAAQETQYF.

J is TRBJ2-5 and V is TRBV28; tentatively, D is TRBD2 (6 bases). CDR1 MDHEN and CDR2 SYDVKM come from the germline V gene. The CDR3 extends over 16 amino acids. V was pared by 0 bases and J by 2 bases, with 13 bases between. The CDR3 bases are TGTGCCAGCAGTTTATGGGAGGGACGGGGACAAGAGACCCAGTACTTC. Its translation is CASSLWEGRGQETQYF. The full variable domain, completed using reference TRBV28 and TRBJ2-5, is DVKVTQSSRYLVKRTGEKVFLECVQDMDHENMFWYRQDPGLGLRLIYFSYDVKMKEKGDIPEGYSVSREKKERFSLILESASTNQTSMYLCASSLWEGRGQETQYFGPGTRLLVL.

V gene TRBV10-1 combines with J gene TRBJ2-7, with TRBD1 as a possible D gene (5 bases). The CDR3 is made up of 13 amino acids. V was clipped by 5 bases and J by 6 bases, with 14 bases between them. The germline V gene has CDR1 WNHNN and CDR2 SYGVQD (reference sequence). CDR3 in DNA: TGCGCCAGCAGTTCATACTGGGGCTCCGAGCAGTACTTC. It specifies CASSSYWGSEQYF.

V and J are TRBV6-4 and TRBJ2-1; 13 nucleotides line up with TRBD2. In germline, CDR1 is MRHNA, CDR2 SNTAGT. CDR3 size: 17 residues. V was pared by 6 bases and J by 3 bases, with 8 bases of the junction left unmatched. DNA for the CDR3: TGTGCCAGCAGCTGGACTAGCGGGGGTCGGGACTACAATGAGCAGTTCTTC. It yields the protein CASSWTSGGRDYNEQFF.

This clone was recorded a few times. The rearrangement links TRBV28 to TRBJ1-2, with D perhaps matching TRBD1 (6 bases). The V end was cut by 4 bases, the J end by 7 bases, with 13 bases between. The CDR3 loop spans 13 amino acids. Germline loops: CDR1 MDHEN, CDR2 SYDVKM. This CDR3 reads CASSSADRGGYTF. The CDR3 DNA follows: TGTGCCAGCAGTTCCGCGGACAGAGGTGGCTACACCTTC.

This chain connects TRBV4-1 to TRBJ2-2, with 9 nucleotides matching TRBD2. This CDR3 contains 19 residues. J gave up 4 bases and V 0 bases, and 12 bases lay outside the gene matches. Germline assignment: CDR1 MGHRA and CDR2 YSYEKL. CDR3 bases: TGCGCCAGCAGCCAAGATAGTCTAGCGGGGAGTATTCCCACCGGGGAGCTGTTTTTT. Its translation: CASSQDSLAGSIPTGELFF.

The chain joins TRBV27 to TRBJ2-1; 12 nucleotides match TRBD2. Losses at the gene ends were 6 bases for V and 7 bases for J; bases not matched to a gene: 10. Germline CDR1 reads MNHEY; CDR2 reads SMNVEV (reference sequence). CDR3 size: 16 residues. This CDR3 reads CASSLRLAGEGNEQFF. In DNA, the CDR3 is TGTGCCAGCAGCCTCCGACTAGCGGGAGAAGGTAATGAGCAGTTCTTC.

The chain employs TRBV4-1 and TRBJ2-1; possibly TRBD2 for D (5 bases). Germline-derived CDR1 and CDR2 are MGHRA and YSYEKL. With 0 bases removed from V and 15 bases from J, the gap between germline ends came to 15 bases. This CDR3 has 13 amino acids. CDR3 amino acids: CASSQEEDPGRFF. The CDR3 DNA is TGCGCCAGCAGCCAAGAGGAGGACCCGGGCCGGTTCTTC.

The chain combines TRBV5-1 with TRBJ2-5, with 13 bases that match TRBD2. V lost 3 bases to trimming and J lost 5 bases; unmatched junction nucleotides: 4. CDR1 SGHRS and CDR2 YFSETQ come from the germline V gene. The CDR3 is 15 amino acids. CDR3 amino acids: CASSWTSGSGETQYF. The CDR3 DNA reads TGCGCCAGCAGCTGGACTAGCGGGAGTGGTGAGACCCAGTACTTC.

CDR3 protein: CSAGLNTEAFF. The CDR3 region has the DNA TGCAGCGCGGGTCTGAACACTGAAGCTTTCTTT. The V call is TRBV29-1, the J call TRBJ1-1; no firm D call. Deletions cut 7 bases from V and 0 bases from J, with 6 bases between. Germline-derived CDR1 and CDR2 are SQVTM and ANQGSEA. The CDR3 consists of 11 residues.

The chain carries TRBV19 and TRBJ2-7; 7 bases are shared with TRBD2. Germline-derived CDR1 and CDR2 are LNHDA and SQIVND (reference sequence). This CDR3 spans 15 amino acids. V shed 0 bases and J 6 bases; nucleotides not matched to a gene: 8. The CDR3 DNA reads as TGTGCCAGTAGTATAGATGATTTCCGCGGGAGCGAGCAGTACTTC. Protein: CASSIDDFRGSEQYF.

The chain employs TRBV4-3 and TRBJ2-1, with 7 bases fitting TRBD2. The CDR3 is 20 amino acids. V lost 0 bases to trimming and J lost 0 bases; unmatched junction nucleotides: 14. CDR1 and CDR2 from the germline V gene are LGHNA and YSLEER. The CDR3 region is CASSQDRPGRNMSSYNEQFF. CDR3 nucleotide sequence: TGCGCCAGCAGCCAAGATCGCCCCGGGAGGAACATGAGCTCCTACAATGAGCAGTTCTTC.

The gene calls are TRBV12-5 and TRBJ1-2; D is unresolved. V was clipped by 0 bases and J by 4 bases, with 18 bases between them. This CDR3 spans 17 amino acids. The germline V gene has CDR1 LGHNT and CDR2 FRNRAP. The CDR3 region is CASGLVRSGRIIYGYTF. The DNA for the CDR3 is TGTGCTAGTGGTTTGGTACGGAGCGGCAGAATCATCTATGGCTACACCTTC. Complete variable domain (other parts from reference TRBV12-5 and TRBJ1-2): DARVTQTPRHKVTEMGQEVTMRCQPILGHNTVFWYRQTMMQGLELLAYFRNRAPLDDSGMPKDRFSAEMPDATLATLKIQPSEPRDSAVYFCASGLVRSGRIIYGYTFGSGTRLTVV.

The J gene is TRBJ1-1, the V gene TRBV25-1; 11 positions agree with TRBD1. Germline loops: CDR1 MGHDK, CDR2 SYGVNS. The CDR3 loop spans 13 amino acids. V was clipped by 6 bases and J by 7 bases; unmatched bases: 4. CDR3 bases: TGTGCCAGCAGGGACAGGGGGCAGGGTGAAGCTTTCTTT. It specifies CASRDRGQGEAFF.

The chain joins TRBV11-3 to TRBJ2-7; 10 bases are a match to TRBD2. CDR3 length: 16 residues. From germline, CDR1 is SGHNT and CDR2 YENEEA. V lost 4 bases and J lost 2; bases outside the gene matches: 8. CDR3 loop: CASSSAGTSAAYEQYF. The CDR3 DNA reads TGTGCCAGCAGCTCCGCCGGGACTAGCGCTGCCTACGAGCAGTACTTC.

This clone was seen only once. CDR3 in DNA: TGTGCCATCAGTGAGCCAGGGACTAGCGGCTACAATGAGCAGTTCTTC. Protein sequence: CAISEPGTSGYNEQFF. The chain has TRBV10-3 and TRBJ2-1, with 11 bases that match TRBD2. Germline CDR1 is ENHRY and CDR2 is SYGVKD. The CDR3 contains 16 residues. V was clipped by 2 bases and J by 3 bases; unmatched bases: 3.

This clone was seen once. The chain employs TRBV27 and TRBJ1-2, with 10 bases that match TRBD1. CDR3 size: 17 residues. V dropped 0 bases and J dropped 2; count of bases not matched to a gene: 6. Germline CDR1 MNHEY, CDR2 SMNVEV (reference sequence). The CDR3 coding sequence is TGTGCCAGCAGTTTATCTGGGACAGGGGTTTCCAACTATGGCTACACCTTC. It encodes CASSLSGTGVSNYGYTF.

In DNA form, the CDR3 reads TGTGCCATAAGGCCCCAGGAGGGGACCGGGGAGCTGTTTTTT. It yields the protein CAIRPQEGTGELFF. The V gene is TRBV10-3, the J gene TRBJ2-2; tentatively, D is TRBD2 (6 bases). CDR3 length: 14 residues. The ends were cut back, 9 bases at V and 5 bases at J, with 16 bases in the middle. Germline V CDR1 and CDR2: ENHRY, SYGVKD.

This sequence joins TRBV4-2 and TRBJ2-7, with TRBD2 matching 7 bases. CDR3 length: 14 amino acids. After removal of 4 bases from V and 3 bases from J, the junction contained 6 bases not matched to a gene. Germline assignment: CDR1 LGHNA and CDR2 YNFKEQ. In nucleotides, the CDR3 is TGTGCCAGCAGCCCCAGGGAGGGAGACTACGAGCAGTACTTC. Its translation is CASSPREGDYEQYF.

The table lists this clone with a count of one. The J gene is TRBJ2-1, the V gene TRBV7-3, with D possibly matching TRBD1 (5 bases). The CDR3 has 13 residues. Germline loops: CDR1 SGHTA, CDR2 FQGTGA. The V end was cut by 5 bases, the J end by 4 bases, with 9 bases between. CDR3 sequence (DNA): TGTGCCAGCAGCCCCCAGGGTTACAATGAGCAGTTCTTC. Translated: CASSPQGYNEQFF.